The sequence of this T cell receptor (beta chain) was determined in a study of T cell responses to AZD1222 COVID-19 vaccine. Study-wide points: A mostly white British donor set with more females was recruited, and clonal diversity was possibly underestimated.

Profiling relied on immunoSEQ multiplex PCR, and the TCRdb table lists in-frame clones only, not all of them. Of tens of thousands of clones in the sample, roughly 90% are singletons; the top ten hold about 5%. As concerns this clone: Its specificity is unknown.

The CDR3 loop spans 19 amino acids. The ends lost 4 bases at V and 0 bases at J; junction bases unmatched: 12. Per germline, CDR1 SGHTA and CDR2 FQGNSA. Specimen: peripheral blood, collected on day 0 of MenACWY control vaccination. The gene calls are TRBV7-2 and TRBJ2-7; TRBD2 agrees at 13 bases. This sequence was found in an adult in good health. The CDR3 spells CASSSGLAGLLISSYEQYF. DNA of the CDR3: TGTGCCAGCAGCTCGGGACTAGCGGGGTTATTAATCAGCTCCTACGAGCAGTACTTC.